The sample holds a few counts of the clone carrying this T cell receptor (beta chain). Its antigen remains unidentified. The data are from a study of T-cell reconstitution after alpha-beta-depleted transplantation in children. Study-wide points: Surviving recipient T cells and thymic progenitors produced the high day-60 TCRbeta diversity seen in some patients.

Using unique molecular identifiers, the investigators prepared the TCRbeta library. TCRdb reanalysed the PCR reads using MiXCR and keeps one entry per CDR3 protein. The sample has 450,000 to 600,000 distinct CDR3 sequences, 10% to 15% seen once; the top ten hold about 2.2%. Trimming took 0 bases from V and 5 from J; bases not matched to a gene: 16. The CDR3 totals 17 residues. The germline CDR1 and CDR2 sequences are DFQATT and SNEGSKA (reference sequence). The chain carries TRBV20-1 and TRBJ2-7; 7 bases match TRBD2. The material sequenced was PBMCs, mostly from graft donor cells, taken 360 days after TCRalphabeta/CD19-depleted stem cell transplant. This receptor was taken from a male patient under 18 who had a stem cell transplant for acute myeloid leukemia, so the T cells may come from the graft donor. As DNA, the CDR3 is TGCAGTGCTAGAGATCGTACCGGGAGGACTTCCGAGCACGAGCAGTACTTC. It yields the protein CSARDRTGRTSEHEQYF.